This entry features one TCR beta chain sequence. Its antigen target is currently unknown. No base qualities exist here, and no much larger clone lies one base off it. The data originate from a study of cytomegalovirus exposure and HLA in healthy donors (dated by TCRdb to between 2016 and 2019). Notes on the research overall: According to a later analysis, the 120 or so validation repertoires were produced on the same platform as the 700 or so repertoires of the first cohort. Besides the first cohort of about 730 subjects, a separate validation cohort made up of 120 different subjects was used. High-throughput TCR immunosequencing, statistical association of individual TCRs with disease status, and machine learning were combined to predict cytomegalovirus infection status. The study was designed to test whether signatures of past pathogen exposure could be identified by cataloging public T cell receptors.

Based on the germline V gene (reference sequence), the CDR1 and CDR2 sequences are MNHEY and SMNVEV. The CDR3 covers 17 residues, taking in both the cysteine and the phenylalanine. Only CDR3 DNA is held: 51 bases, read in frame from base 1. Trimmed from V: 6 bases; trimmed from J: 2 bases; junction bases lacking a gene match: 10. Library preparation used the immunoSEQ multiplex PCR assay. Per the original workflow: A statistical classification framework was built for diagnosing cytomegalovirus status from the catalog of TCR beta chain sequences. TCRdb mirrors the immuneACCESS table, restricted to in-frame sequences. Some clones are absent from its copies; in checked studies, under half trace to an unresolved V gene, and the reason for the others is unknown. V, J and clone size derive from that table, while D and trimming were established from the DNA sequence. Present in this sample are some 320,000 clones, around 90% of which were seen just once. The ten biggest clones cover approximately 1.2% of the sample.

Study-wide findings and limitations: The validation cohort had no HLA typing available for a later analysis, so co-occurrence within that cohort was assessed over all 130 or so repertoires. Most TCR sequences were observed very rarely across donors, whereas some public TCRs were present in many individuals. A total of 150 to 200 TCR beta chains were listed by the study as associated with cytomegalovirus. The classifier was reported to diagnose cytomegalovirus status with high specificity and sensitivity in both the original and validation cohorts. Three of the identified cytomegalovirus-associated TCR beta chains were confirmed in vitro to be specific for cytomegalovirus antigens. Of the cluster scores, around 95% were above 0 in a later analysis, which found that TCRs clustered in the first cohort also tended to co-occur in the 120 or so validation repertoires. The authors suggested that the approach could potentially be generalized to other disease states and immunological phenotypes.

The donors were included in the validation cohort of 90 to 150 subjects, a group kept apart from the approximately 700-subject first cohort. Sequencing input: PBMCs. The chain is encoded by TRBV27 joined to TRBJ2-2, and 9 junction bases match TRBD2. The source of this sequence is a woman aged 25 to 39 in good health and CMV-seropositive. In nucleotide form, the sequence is TGTGCCAGCAGCCCCCTCAGCGGGGGGCTCAACACCGGGGAGCTGTTTTTT. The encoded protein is CASSPLSGGLNTGELFF.